The clone carrying this T cell receptor beta chain was counted between two and nine times. The entry originates in a study of CD8+CD57+ T cells in acquired aplastic anemia. The template used for profiling TCR beta VDJ and CDR3 was genomic DNA. Each CDR3 protein is one row after TCRdb ran MiXCR on the reads. Altogether 180,000 or so distinct CDR3 sequences are present, less than 60% being singletons, with the ten largest covering about 1.7%. The CDR3 loop spans 13 amino acids. Germline CDR1 and CDR2: MDHEN and SYDVKM. Trimming took off 6 bases at V and 5 bases at J, with 11 bases between the two ends. Whoever was chosen for sequencing had shown CD8+CD57+ cell expansion by flow cytometry. Among the patients, all had severe acquired aplastic anemia.

The receptor was isolated from a human donor with aplastic anemia. The rearrangement uses TRBV28 and TRBJ2-1; possibly TRBD2 for D (5 bases). Sequencing was performed on sorted CD4+, CD8+, or CD8+CD57+ T cells (not recorded which) from PBMCs. CDR3 loop: CASRKGADNEQFF. As DNA, the CDR3 is TGTGCCAGCAGGAAGGGAGCCGACAATGAGCAGTTCTTC.